These T cell receptor beta chains were read from a single sample in a study of T cells in Graves' hyperthyroidism and ophthalmopathy. In TCRdb, the multiplex PCR reads were re-called with MiXCR into one record per CDR3 protein. Among 650,000 to 800,000 distinct CDR3 sequences listed, just under 45% were seen once. The source material was peripheral blood or thyroid tissue (not recorded which). These receptors were obtained from an adult man with Graves' disease, either hyperthyroidism or ophthalmopathy (not recorded which). Each CDR3 is given with its conserved first and last residue. D genes are given only for firm matches. The size of a clone is reported for some rows only, either as once, few or many, or as a class for expanded clones.

j_call d_call clone_size v_call cdr3_nt cdr3_aa
TRBJ1-2 TRBD1 . TRBV7-2 TGTGCCAGCAGCGTAGCCAGGGACAGGTGGAAGGATGGCTACACCTTC CASSVARDRWKDGYTF
TRBJ1-5 . . TRBV14 TGTGCCAGCTCACACACAGGGACCTATCAGCCCCAGCATTTT CASSHTGTYQPQHF
TRBJ1-1 . many TRBV20-1 TGCAGTGCTAGAGGGGAGGTTTTAGCTTTCTTT CSARGEVLAFF
TRBJ1-5 TRBD1 once TRBV19 TGTGCCAGTAGTAACAGGGGGCTGAGCAATCAGCCCCAGCATTTT CASSNRGLSNQPQHF
TRBJ2-7 . few TRBV12-3/TRBV12-4 TGTGCCAGCAGCTTACTTGGGGGAGGCGAGCAGTACTTC CASSLLGGGEQYF
TRBJ1-1 TRBD1 few TRBV5-4 TGTGCCAGCAGCGAAACACAGGGGACGAACACTGAAGCTTTCTTT CASSETQGTNTEAFF
TRBJ1-1 TRBD1 . TRBV10-3 TGTGCCACGGGGGTACAGGGGGATACTGAAGCTTTCTTT CATGVQGDTEAFF
TRBJ2-7 . . TRBV20-1 TGCAGTGCTGGCGGGACACCTGGCTCCTACGAGCAGTACTTC CSAGGTPGSYEQYF
TRBJ2-2 . . TRBV15 TGTGCCACCAGGTCCAATCGACAGGGGGAGCTGTTTTTT CATRSNRQGELFF
TRBJ1-2 TRBD1 . TRBV2 TGTGCCAGCATCCCACAGGGGAGAGGGAACTATGGCTACACCTTC CASIPQGRGNYGYTF
TRBJ1-1 . many TRBV7-2 TGTGCCAGCAGCGTGTCGGTGGGCACTGAAGCTTTCTTT CASSVSVGTEAFF
TRBJ1-5 . many TRBV2 TGTGCCAGCACTCAAATAGGGGGTAATCAGCCCCAGCATTTT CASTQIGGNQPQHF
TRBJ2-7 . many TRBV19 TGTGCCAGGCTCACCCCCGACACGTCCTCCGAGCAGTACTTC CARLTPDTSSEQYF